The 14 T cell receptor beta chains listed next were all sequenced from one sample in a study of cytotoxic CD8 clonotypes in ibrutinib-treated CLL. Clones were read by immunoSEQ multiplex PCR, and TCRdb kept only the in-frame ones, dropping some. The repertoire holds more than 200,000 clones, with under 75% as singletons. The source was PBMCs, collected after 24 months of ibrutinib treatment. Receptors originate from a human donor with chronic lymphocytic leukemia.

Comments on this clone: At the DNA level, this CDR3 is encoded by other sequences in the same sample as well. The chain employs TRBV9 and TRBJ2-7; possibly TRBD1 or TRBD2 for D (6 bases each). V was pared by 0 bases and J by 6 bases, with 7 bases between. The CDR3 spans 12 residues. Germline V gene data show CDR1 as SGDLS and CDR2 as YYNGEE. As DNA, the CDR3 is TGTGCCAGCAGCGTAGAGGGGGGCGAGCAGTACTTC. Protein sequence: CASSVEGGEQYF.

The chain employs TRBV28 and TRBJ2-4, with a possible D match to TRBD1 (5 bases). The CDR3 consists of 14 residues. Trimming stripped 3 bases from V and 3 bases from J, with 9 bases between. The germline V gene has CDR1 MDHEN and CDR2 SYDVKM. For the CDR3, the DNA is TGTGCCAGCAGTTTCCGGCAGGGCAAAAACATTCAGTACTTC. It is translated as CASSFRQGKNIQYF.

The chain carries TRBV7-6 and TRBJ2-7; perhaps TRBD1 as D (5 bases). Germline V gene data show CDR1 as SGHVS and CDR2 as FNYEAQ. This CDR3 spans 13 amino acids. V was cut by 8 bases and J by 6 bases, with 17 bases left in between. Written as DNA, the CDR3 is TGTGCCAGCGGGTCGCAGGGAACAGGCGAGCAGTACTTC. Translation gives CASGSQGTGEQYF.

The J gene is TRBJ2-1, the V gene TRBV27, with a weak D call TRBD1 (6 bases). CDR1 is MNHEY, CDR2 SMNVEV, per germline (reference sequence). The CDR3 runs 13 residues. V lost 3 bases and J lost 9, with 12 bases in between. The CDR3 protein is CASSFNRAGEQFF. The DNA for the CDR3 is TGTGCCAGCAGTTTCAACAGGGCGGGTGAGCAGTTCTTC.

The rearrangement links TRBV30 to TRBJ1-1, with D perhaps TRBD1 (5 bases). The germline gives CDR1 GTSNPN, CDR2 SVGIG (reference sequence). V lost 8 bases to trimming and J lost 1 base, with 11 bases between them. The CDR3 is 12 residues long. DNA of the CDR3: TGTGCCAGCTCCGGGGCGAACACTGAAGCTTTCTTT. This codes for CASSGANTEAFF.

This clone was observed a handful of times. The genes are TRBV6-5 and TRBJ2-7, with 9 positions matching TRBD2. The germline V gene encodes CDR1 MNHEY and CDR2 SVGAGI. The CDR3 contains 16 residues. V lost 4 bases, J lost 4 bases, and 11 bases stayed unmatched. The DNA for the CDR3 is TGTGCCAGCAGTTCCCCCATTGCGGGAGGGCCATACGAGCAGTACTTC. It codes for CASSSPIAGGPYEQYF.

The table lists this clone with a count of one. The CDR3 DNA reads TGTGCCAGCAGCTTAATCGGCGGGCCCCGTGGGTATGAGCAGTTCTTC. Encoded protein: CASSLIGGPRGYEQFF. The gene calls are TRBV7-8 and TRBJ2-1; maybe TRBD2 (5 bases). The ends were cut back, 2 bases at V and 8 bases at J, with 19 bases in the middle. This CDR3 contains 16 residues. CDR1 and CDR2 (germline): SGHVS, FQNEAQ.

This clone has a handful of counts. The identical CDR3 is also encoded by other nucleotide sequences in the sample. The rearrangement joins TRBV9 to TRBJ1-2, with D possibly TRBD1 on 6 matching bases. The CDR3 is 13 amino acids. Germline loops: CDR1 SGDLS, CDR2 YYNGEE. Trimming cost V 1 base and J 2 bases, with 6 bases left between them. The CDR3 sequence is CASSVTGNYGYTF. DNA of the CDR3: TGTGCCAGCAGCGTAACAGGGAACTATGGCTACACCTTC.

This clone was detected only a few times. The chain has TRBV5-8 and TRBJ2-1; no reliable D call. The CDR3 extends over 12 amino acids. Trimming stripped 0 bases from V and 4 bases from J, with 2 bases between. Germline V gene lookup returns CDR1 SGHTS and CDR2 YDEGEE. For the CDR3, the DNA is TGTGCCAGCAGCTTGGCGTACAATGAGCAGTTCTTC. This sequence encodes CASSLAYNEQFF.

The V and J genes are TRBV28 and TRBJ2-3; D not certain. The CDR3 consists of 15 residues. Germline lookup yields CDR1 MDHEN and CDR2 SYDVKM. The V end was cut by 3 bases, the J end by 2 bases, with 12 bases between. CDR3 DNA sequence: TGTGCCAGCAGTTTTTCCTGGCGAGACACAGATACGCAGTATTTT. Encoded protein: CASSFSWRDTDTQYF.

This clone appeared a single time. The CDR3 region has the DNA TGTGCCAGCAGCGTAATGCTAGGGCCTAACAATGAGCAGTTCTTC. This translates into CASSVMLGPNNEQFF. This chain joins TRBV9 and TRBJ2-1; D unclear. The V end was cut by 1 base, the J end by 5 bases, with 13 bases between. CDR3 size: 15 residues. Per the germline V gene, CDR1 is SGDLS and CDR2 is YYNGEE.

The rearrangement uses TRBV28 and TRBJ2-1; no clear D gene. CDR1 MDHEN and CDR2 SYDVKM come from the germline V gene. The CDR3 length is 14 residues. Trimming stripped 11 bases from V and 4 bases from J, with 18 bases between. CDR3 nucleotide sequence: TGTGCCTGCTGTAGAGTCCTCCCATACAATGAGCAGTTCTTC. The encoded protein is CACCRVLPYNEQFF.

V gene TRBV4-2 combines with J gene TRBJ1-1; a possible D gene is TRBD1 (5 bases). V lost 0 bases and J lost 4, with 9 bases in between. The CDR3 has 14 residues. Per the germline V gene, CDR1 is LGHNA and CDR2 is YNFKEQ. The CDR3 spells CASSQDSGGTEAFF. The CDR3 DNA follows: TGTGCCAGCAGCCAAGATTCGGGGGGCACTGAAGCTTTCTTT.

This clone was picked up a small number of times. CDR3 sequence (DNA): TGCAGCGGGGGCTCTGGAAACACCATATATTTT. Amino acid sequence: CSGGSGNTIYF. The chain has TRBV29-1 and TRBJ1-3; D ambiguous. The CDR3 is 11 residues long. V was shortened by 7 bases and J by 0 bases, with 4 bases between the two germline ends. The germline gives CDR1 SQVTM, CDR2 ANQGSEA.